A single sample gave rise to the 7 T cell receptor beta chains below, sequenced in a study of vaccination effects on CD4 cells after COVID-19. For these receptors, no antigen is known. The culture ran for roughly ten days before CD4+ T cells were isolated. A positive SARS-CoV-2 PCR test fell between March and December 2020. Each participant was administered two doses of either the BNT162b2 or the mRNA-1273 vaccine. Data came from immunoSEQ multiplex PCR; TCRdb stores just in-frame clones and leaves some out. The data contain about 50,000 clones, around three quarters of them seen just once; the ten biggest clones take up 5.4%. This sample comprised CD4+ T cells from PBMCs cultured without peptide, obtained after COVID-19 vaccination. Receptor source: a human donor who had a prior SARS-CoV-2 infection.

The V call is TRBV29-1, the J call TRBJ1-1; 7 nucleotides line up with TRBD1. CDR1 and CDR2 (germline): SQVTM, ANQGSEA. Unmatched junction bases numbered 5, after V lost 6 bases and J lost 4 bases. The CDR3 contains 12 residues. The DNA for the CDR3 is TGCAGCGTGAACACAGGGGTCACTGAAGCTTTCTTT. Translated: CSVNTGVTEAFF. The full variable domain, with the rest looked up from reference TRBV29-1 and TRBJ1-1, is SAVISQKPSRDICQRGTSLTIQCQVDSQVTMMFWYRQQPGQSLTLIATANQGSEATYESGFVIDKFPISRPNLTFSTLTVSNMSPEDSSIYLCSVNTGVTEAFFGQGTRLTVV.

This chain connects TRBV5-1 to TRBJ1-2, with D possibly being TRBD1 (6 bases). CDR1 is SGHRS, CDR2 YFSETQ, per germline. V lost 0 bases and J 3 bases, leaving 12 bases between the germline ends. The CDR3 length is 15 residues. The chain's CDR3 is CASSLATTGDYGYTF. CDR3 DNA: TGCGCCAGCAGCTTGGCCACGACAGGAGACTATGGCTACACCTTC.

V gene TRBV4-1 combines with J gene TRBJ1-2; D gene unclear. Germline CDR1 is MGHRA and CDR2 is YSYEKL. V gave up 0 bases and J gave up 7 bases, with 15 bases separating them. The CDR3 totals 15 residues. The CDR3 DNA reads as TGCGCCAGCAGCCAAGATGACATGGGAACTGGTGGCTACACCTTC. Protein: CASSQDDMGTGGYTF.

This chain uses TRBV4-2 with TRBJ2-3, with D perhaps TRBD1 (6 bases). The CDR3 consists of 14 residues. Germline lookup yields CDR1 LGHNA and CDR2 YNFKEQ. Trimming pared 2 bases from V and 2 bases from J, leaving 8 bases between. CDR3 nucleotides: TGTGCCAGCAGCCAATGGGACATCACAGATACGCAGTATTTT. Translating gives CASSQWDITDTQYF.

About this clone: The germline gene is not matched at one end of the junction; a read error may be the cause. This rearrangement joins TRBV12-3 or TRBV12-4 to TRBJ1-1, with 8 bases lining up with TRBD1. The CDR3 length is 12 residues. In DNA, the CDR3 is TGTGCCAGCAGTTCGGGGACAGGTCGGAAGGGGTTT. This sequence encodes CASSSGTGRKGF.

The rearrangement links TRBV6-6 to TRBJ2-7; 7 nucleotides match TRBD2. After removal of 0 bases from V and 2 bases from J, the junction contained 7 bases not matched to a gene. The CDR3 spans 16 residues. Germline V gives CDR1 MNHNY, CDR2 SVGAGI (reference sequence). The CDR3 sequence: CASSYSYSGKTYEQYF. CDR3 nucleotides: TGTGCCAGCAGTTACTCGTACAGCGGGAAGACCTACGAGCAGTACTTC.

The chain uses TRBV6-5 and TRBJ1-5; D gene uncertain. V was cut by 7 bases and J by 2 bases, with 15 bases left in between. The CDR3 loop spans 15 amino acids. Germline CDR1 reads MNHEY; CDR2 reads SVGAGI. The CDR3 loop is CASKRDLRGNQPQHF. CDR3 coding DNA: TGTGCCAGCAAAAGGGATTTACGAGGCAATCAGCCCCAGCATTTT.